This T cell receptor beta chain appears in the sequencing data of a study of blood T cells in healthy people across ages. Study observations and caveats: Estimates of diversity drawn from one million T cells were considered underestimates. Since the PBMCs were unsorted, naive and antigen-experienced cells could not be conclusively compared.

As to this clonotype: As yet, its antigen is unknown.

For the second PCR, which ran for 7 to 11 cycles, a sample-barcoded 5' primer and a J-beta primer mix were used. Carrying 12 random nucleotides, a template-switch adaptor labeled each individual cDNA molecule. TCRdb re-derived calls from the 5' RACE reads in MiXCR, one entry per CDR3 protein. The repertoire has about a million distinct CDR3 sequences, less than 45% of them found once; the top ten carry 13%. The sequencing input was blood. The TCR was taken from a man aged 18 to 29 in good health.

This CDR3 is CASSYPTAGADTQYF. As DNA, the CDR3 is TGTGCCAGCAGTTACCCAACCGCAGGGGCAGATACGCAGTATTTT. The chain combines TRBV6-5 with TRBJ2-3; D might be TRBD1 (6 bases). This CDR3 has 15 residues. Germline lookup yields CDR1 MNHEY and CDR2 SVGAGI. The V end was cut by 2 bases, the J end by 4 bases, with 13 bases between.